This paragraph covers one T cell receptor beta chain sequence. Original handling: Amplifying reference gene primers gave estimates of nucleated cell counts. Libraries were prepared by immunoSEQ multiplex PCR; TCRdb keeps only in-frame clonotypes and omits some of them. The V and J calls and the clone size are those of that table, but D and trimming were determined from the DNA. The sample yields 200,000 to 300,000 clones, 70% to 90% seen once. This sample stems from a study of blood T cell repertoires in COVID-19. This CDR3 has 15 amino acids. Germline V CDR1 and CDR2: SNHLY, FYNNEI. J was trimmed by 4 bases and V by 7 bases; bases with no gene match: 10.

The TCR comes from a woman between 40 and 55 years old with acute COVID-19. This chain uses TRBV2 with TRBJ1-3; 7 bases agree with TRBD1. What was sequenced was PBMCs or T cells enriched from blood (not recorded which). This chain's CDR3 is CASKARQGSGNTIYF. CDR3 DNA sequence: TGTGCCAGCAAGGCGAGACAGGGCTCAGGAAACACCATATATTTT.